This record concerns one T cell receptor (beta chain) sequence. The record originates from a study of blood T cell repertoires in COVID-19. Study as a whole: Acute-phase and convalescent COVID-19 samples originated in the United States, Italy and Spain. Nucleic acid was either cDNA or gDNA, and it came from T cells, B-cell-depleted T cells, or PBMCs.

Original processing notes: Amplification of reference gene primers provided the estimated nucleated cell counts. Produced via immunoSEQ multiplex PCR; TCRdb's table is partial and in-frame only. V, J and clone size reflect that table, while D and trimming were determined from the DNA. The table includes tens of thousands of clones, roughly 80% detected once. J lost 6 bases, V lost 1 base, and 6 bases had no gene match. There are 15 residues in the CDR3. Germline CDR1 is MGHRA and CDR2 is YSYEKL. The J gene is TRBJ1-5, the V gene TRBV4-1, with 7 bases identical to TRBD1. Sequencing was done on a sample of peripheral blood. The receptor's source is a human donor in a cohort sampled during active COVID-19. The DNA of the CDR3 is TGCGCCAGCAGCCAAGTGCTACAGGGGACTCAGCCCCAGCATTTT. This sequence encodes CASSQVLQGTQPQHF.